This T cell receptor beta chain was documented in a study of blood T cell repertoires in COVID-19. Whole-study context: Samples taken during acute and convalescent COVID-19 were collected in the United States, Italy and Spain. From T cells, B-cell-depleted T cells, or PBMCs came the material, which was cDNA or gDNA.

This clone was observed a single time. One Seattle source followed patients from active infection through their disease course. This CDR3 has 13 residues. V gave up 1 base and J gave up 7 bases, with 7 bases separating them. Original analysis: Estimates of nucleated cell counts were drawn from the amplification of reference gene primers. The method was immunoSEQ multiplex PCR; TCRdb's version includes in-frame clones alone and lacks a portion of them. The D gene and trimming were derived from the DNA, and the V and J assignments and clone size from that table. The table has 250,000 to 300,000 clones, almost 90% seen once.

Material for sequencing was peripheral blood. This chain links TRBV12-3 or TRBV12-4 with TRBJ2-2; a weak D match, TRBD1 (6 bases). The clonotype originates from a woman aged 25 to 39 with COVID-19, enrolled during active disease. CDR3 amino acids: CASSLEGGGELFF. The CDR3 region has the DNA TGTGCCAGCAGTTTAGAAGGGGGCGGGGAGCTGTTTTTT.